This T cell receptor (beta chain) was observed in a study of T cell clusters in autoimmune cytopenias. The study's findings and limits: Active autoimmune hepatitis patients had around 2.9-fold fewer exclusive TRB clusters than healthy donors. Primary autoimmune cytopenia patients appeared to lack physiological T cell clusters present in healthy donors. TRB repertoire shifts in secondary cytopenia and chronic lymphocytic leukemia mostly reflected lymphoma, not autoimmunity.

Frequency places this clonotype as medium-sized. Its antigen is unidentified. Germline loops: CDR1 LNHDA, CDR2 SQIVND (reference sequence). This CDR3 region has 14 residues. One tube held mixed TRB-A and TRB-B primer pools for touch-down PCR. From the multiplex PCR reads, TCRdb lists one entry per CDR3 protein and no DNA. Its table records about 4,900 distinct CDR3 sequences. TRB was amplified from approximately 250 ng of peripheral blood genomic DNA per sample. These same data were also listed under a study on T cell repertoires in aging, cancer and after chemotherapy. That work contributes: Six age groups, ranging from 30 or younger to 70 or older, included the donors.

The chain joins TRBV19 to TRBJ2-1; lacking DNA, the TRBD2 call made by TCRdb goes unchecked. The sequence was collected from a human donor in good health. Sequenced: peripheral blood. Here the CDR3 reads CASSYWISGNEQFF.